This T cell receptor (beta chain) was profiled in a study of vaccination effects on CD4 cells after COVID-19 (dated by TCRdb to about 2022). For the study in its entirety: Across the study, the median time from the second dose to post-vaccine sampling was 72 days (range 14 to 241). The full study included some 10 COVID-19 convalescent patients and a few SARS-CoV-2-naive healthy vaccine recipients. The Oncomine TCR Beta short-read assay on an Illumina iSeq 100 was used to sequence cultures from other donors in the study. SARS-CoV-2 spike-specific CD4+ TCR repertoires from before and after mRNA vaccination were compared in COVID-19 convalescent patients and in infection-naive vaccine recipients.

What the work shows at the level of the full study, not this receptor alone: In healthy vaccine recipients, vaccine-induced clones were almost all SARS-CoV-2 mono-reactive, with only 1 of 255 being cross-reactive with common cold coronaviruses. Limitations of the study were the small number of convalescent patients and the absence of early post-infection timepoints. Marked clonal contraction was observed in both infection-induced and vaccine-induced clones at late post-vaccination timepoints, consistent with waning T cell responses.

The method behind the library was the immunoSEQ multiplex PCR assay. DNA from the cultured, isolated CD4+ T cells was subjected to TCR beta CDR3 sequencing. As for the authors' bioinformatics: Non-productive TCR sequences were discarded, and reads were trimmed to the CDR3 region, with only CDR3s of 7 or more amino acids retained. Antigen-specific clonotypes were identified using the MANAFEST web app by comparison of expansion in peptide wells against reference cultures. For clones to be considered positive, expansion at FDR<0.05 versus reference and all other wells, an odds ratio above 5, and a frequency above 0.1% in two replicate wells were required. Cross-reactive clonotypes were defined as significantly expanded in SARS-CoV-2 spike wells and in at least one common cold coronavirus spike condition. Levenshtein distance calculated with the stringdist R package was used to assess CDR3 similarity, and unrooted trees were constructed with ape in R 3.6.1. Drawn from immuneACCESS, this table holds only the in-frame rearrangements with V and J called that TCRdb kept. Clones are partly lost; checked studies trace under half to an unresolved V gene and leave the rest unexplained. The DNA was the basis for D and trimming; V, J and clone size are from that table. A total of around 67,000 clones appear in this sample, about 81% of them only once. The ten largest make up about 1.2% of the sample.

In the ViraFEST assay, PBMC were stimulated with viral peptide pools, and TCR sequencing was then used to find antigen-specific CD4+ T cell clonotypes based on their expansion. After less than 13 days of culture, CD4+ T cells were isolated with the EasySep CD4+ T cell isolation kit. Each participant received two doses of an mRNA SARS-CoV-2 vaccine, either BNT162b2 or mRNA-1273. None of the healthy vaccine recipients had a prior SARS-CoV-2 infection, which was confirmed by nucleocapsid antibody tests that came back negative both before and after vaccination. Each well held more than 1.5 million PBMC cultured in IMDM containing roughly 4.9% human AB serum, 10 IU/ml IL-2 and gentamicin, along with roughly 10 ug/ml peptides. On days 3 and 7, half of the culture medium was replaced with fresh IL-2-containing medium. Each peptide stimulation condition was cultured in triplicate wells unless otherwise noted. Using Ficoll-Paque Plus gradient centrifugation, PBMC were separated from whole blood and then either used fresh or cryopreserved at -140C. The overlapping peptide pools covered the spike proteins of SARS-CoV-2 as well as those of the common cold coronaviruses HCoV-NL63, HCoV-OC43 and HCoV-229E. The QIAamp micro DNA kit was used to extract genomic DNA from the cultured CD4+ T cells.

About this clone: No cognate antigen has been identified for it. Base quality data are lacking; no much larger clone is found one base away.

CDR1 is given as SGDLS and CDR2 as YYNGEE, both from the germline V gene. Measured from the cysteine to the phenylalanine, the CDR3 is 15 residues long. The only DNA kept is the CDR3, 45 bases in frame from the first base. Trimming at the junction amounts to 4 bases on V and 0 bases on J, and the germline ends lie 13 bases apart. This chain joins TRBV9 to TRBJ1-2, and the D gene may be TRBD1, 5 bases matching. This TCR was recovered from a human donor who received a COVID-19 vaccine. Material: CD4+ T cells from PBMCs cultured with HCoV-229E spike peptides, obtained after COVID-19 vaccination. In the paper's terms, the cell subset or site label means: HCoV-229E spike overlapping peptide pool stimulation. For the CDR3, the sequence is CASSQLGRANYGYTF. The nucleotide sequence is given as TGTGCCAGCAGCCAGCTGGGCAGGGCTAACTATGGCTACACCTTC.